The TCR beta chain described here comes from a study of cytomegalovirus exposure and HLA in healthy donors. PCR involved 60 Vbeta and 13 Jbeta primers. Assay: immunoSEQ multiplex PCR; the TCRdb copy retains only in-frame clones and omits some. The top ten hold 6% to 6.5% of the sample, which has about 150,000 clones, around 79% seen once. In the case of this clone: Its cognate antigen is unknown.

General study results and limits: At a 0.05 false discovery rate, a later analysis found approximately 15,000 TCR beta sequences to be associated with HLA alleles.

Germline V gene data show CDR1 as SNHLY and CDR2 as FYNNEI. The CDR3 runs 15 residues. Trimming cost V 1 base and J 9 bases, with 19 bases left between them. The sequenced sample was PBMCs. The chain is built from TRBV2 and TRBJ2-7; D might be TRBD2 (6 bases). This clonotype was obtained from a man aged 45-60 years in good health and CMV-seropositive. CDR3: CASSEDGGLYTVQYF. DNA of the CDR3: TGTGCCAGCAGTGAAGACGGGGGACTCTATACTGTGCAGTACTTC.